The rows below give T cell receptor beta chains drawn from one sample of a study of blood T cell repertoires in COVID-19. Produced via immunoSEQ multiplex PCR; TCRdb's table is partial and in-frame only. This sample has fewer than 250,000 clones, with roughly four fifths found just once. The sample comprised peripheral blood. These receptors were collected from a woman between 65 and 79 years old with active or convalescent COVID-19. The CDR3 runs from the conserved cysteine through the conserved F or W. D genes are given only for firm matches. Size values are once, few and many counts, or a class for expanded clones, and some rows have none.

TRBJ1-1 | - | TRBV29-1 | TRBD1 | CSVPAGGRAFF | TGCAGCGTTCCCGCAGGGGGGAGAGCTTTCTTT
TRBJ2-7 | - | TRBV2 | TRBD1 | CASRASGTGGTGDYLYEQYF | TGTGCCAGCAGGGCCTCCGGGACAGGGGGCACCGGGGACTATCTGTACGAGCAGTACTTC
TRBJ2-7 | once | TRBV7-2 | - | CASSLDSPSGKQYF | TGTGCCAGCAGCTTAGACAGCCCATCCGGGAAGCAGTACTTC
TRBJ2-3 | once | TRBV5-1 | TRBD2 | CASRPGLAGGTDTQYF | TGCGCCAGCAGGCCGGGACTAGCGGGAGGCACAGATACGCAGTATTTT
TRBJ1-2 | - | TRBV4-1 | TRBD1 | CASNPQGADYGYTF | TGCGCCAGCAACCCACAGGGGGCGGACTATGGCTACACCTTC
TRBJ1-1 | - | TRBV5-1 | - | CASNLRGRGVTEAFF | TGCGCCAGCAATCTCCGTGGGAGGGGGGTCACTGAAGCTTTCTTT
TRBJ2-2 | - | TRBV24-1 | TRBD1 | CATSDYNRGYRSGELFF | TGTGCCACCAGTGATTACAACAGGGGGTACCGGTCCGGGGAGCTGTTTTTT
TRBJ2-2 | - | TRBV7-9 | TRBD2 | CASSFSVTGGNTGELFF | TGTGCCAGCAGCTTTTCGGTGACGGGGGGAAACACCGGGGAGCTGTTTTTT
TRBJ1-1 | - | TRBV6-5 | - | CASSYSLNTEAFF | TGTGCCAGCAGTTACTCGCTAAACACTGAAGCTTTCTTT
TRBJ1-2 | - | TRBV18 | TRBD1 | CASSPEGASGYTF | TGTGCCAGCTCACCAGAGGGGGCGTCGGGCTACACCTTC
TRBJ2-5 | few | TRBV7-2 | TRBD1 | CASSLNGQGVETQYF | TGTGCCAGCAGCTTAAACGGACAGGGTGTGGAGACCCAGTACTTC
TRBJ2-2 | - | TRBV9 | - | CASSPRAPGELFF | TGTGCCAGCAGCCCCCGTGCGCCCGGGGAGCTGTTTTTT
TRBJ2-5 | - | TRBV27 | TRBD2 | CASSFRLAAETQYF | TGTGCCAGCAGTTTCCGACTAGCGGCAGAGACCCAGTACTTC